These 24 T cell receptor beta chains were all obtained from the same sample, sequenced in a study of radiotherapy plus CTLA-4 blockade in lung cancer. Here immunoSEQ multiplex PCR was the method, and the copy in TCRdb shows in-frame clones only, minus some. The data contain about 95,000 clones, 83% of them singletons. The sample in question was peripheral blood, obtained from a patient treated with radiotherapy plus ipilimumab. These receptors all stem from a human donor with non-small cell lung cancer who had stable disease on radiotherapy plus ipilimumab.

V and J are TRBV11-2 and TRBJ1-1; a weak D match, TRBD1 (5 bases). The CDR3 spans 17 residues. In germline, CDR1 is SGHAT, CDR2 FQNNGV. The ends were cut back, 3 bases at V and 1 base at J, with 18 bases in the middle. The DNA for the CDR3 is TGTGCCAGCAGCTTTAGGGGCACAGGCGTCTCGAACACTGAAGCTTTCTTT. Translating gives CASSFRGTGVSNTEAFF.

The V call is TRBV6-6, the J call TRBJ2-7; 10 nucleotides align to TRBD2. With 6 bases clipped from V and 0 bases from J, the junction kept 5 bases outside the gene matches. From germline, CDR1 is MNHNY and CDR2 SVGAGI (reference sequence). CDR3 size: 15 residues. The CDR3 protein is CASSTSGTNSYEQYF. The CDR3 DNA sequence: TGTGCCAGCAGCACTAGCGGGACTAACTCCTACGAGCAGTACTTC.

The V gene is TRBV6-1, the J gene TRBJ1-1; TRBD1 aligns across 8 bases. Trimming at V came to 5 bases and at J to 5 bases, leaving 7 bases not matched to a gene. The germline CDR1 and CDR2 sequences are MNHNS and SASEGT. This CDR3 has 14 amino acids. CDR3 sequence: CASSRQGYRTEAFF. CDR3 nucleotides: TGTGCCAGCAGTCGACAGGGGTATAGGACTGAAGCTTTCTTT.

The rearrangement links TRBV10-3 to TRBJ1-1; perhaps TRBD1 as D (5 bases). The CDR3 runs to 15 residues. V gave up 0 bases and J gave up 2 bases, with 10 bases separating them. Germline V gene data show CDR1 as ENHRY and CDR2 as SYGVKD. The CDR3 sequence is CAISESIQANTEAFF. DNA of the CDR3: TGTGCCATCAGTGAGTCTATACAGGCTAACACTGAAGCTTTCTTT.

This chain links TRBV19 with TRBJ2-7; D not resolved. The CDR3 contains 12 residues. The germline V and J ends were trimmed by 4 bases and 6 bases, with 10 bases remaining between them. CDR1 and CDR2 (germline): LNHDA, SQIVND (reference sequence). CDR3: CASSTRSSEQYF. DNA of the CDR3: TGTGCCAGTAGTACGCGGTCGAGCGAGCAGTACTTC.

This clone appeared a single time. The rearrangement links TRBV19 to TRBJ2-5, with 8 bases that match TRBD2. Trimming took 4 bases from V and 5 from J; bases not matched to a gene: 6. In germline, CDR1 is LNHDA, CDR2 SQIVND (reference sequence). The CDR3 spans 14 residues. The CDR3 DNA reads TGTGCCAGTAGTACCCCGGGGGGGGCGGAGACCCAGTACTTC. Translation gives CASSTPGGAETQYF.

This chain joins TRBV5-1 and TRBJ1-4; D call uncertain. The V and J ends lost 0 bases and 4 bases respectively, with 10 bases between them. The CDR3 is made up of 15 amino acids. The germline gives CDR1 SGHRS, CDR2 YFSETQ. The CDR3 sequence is CASSLGGGLNEKLFF. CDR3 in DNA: TGCGCCAGCAGCTTGGGAGGTGGTCTTAATGAAAAACTGTTTTTT.

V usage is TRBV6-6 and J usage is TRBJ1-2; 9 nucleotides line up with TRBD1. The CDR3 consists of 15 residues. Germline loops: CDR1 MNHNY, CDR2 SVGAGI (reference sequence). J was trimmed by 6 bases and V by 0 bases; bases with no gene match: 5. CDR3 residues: CASSYSRTGADGYTF. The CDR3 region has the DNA TGTGCCAGCAGTTACTCCAGGACAGGGGCAGATGGCTACACCTTC.

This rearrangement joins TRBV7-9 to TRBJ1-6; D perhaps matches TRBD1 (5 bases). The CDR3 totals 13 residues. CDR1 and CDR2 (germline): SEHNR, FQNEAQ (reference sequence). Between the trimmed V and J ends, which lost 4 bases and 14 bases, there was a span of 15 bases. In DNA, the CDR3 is TGTGCCAGCAGCTCGACCTTGGGGGTCACCCTCCACTTT. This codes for CASSSTLGVTLHF.

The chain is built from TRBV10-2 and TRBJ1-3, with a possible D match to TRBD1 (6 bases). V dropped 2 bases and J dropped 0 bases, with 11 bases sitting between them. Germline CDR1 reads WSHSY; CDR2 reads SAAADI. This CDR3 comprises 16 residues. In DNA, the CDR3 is TGCGCCAGCAGTGAGGGACAGCAATTCTCTGGAAACACCATATATTTT. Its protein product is CASSEGQQFSGNTIYF.

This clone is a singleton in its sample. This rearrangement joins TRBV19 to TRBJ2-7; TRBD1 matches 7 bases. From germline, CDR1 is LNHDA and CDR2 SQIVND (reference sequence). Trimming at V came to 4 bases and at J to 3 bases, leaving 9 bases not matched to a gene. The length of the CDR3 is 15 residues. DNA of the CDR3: TGTGCCAGTAGTAACCCCGAGGGGGCAGGCTACGAGCAGTACTTC. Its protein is CASSNPEGAGYEQYF.

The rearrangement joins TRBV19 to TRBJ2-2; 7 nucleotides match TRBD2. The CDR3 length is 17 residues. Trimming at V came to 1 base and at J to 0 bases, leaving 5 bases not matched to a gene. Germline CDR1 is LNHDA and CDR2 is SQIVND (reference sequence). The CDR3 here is CASSIGTSRANTGELFF. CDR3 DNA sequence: TGTGCCAGTAGTATAGGGACTAGTCGTGCGAACACCGGGGAGCTGTTTTTT.

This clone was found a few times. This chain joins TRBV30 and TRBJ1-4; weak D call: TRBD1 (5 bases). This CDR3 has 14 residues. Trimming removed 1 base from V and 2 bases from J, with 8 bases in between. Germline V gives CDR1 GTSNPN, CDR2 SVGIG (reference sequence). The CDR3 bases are TGTGCCTGGAGTGGACAGCACACTAATGAAAAACTGTTTTTT. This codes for CAWSGQHTNEKLFF.

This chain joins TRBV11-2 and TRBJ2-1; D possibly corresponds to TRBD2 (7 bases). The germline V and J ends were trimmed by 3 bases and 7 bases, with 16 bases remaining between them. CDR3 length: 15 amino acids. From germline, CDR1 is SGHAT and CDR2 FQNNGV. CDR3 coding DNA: TGTGCCAGCAGCTTTAGGGGGGGGGCGGGTAATGAGCAGTTCTTC. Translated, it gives CASSFRGGAGNEQFF.

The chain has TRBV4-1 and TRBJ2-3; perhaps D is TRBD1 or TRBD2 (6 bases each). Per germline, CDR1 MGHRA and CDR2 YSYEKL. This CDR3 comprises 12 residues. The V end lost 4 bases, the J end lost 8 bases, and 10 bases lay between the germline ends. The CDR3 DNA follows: TGCGCCAGCAGCCGAGGGGGGACTACGCAGTATTTT. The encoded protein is CASSRGGTTQYF.

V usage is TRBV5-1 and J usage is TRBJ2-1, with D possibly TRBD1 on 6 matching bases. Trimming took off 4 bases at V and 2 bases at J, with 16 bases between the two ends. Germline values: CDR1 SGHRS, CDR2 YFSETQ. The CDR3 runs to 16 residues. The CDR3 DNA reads TGCGCCAGCAGCCTGAGGGACACAATGGCCTACAATGAGCAGTTCTTC. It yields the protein CASSLRDTMAYNEQFF.

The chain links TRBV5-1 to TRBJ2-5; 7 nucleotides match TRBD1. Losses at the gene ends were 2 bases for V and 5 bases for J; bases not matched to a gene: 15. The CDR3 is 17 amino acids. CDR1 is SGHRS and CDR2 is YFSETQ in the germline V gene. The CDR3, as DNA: TGCGCCAGCAGCTTATCTAGGGGGAACAGGGGCGGGGAGACCCAGTACTTC. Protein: CASSLSRGNRGGETQYF. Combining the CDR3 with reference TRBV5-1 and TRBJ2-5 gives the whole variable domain KAGVTQTPRYLIKTRGQQVTLSCSPISGHRSVSWYQQTPGQGLQFLFEYFSETQRNKGNFPGRFSGRQFSNSRSEMNVSTLELGDSALYLCASSLSRGNRGGETQYFGPGTRLLVL.

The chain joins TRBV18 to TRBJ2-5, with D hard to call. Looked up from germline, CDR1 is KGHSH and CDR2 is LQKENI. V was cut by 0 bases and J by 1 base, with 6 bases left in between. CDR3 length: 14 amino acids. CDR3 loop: CASSPPVAQETQYF. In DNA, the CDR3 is TGTGCCAGCTCACCACCGGTAGCCCAAGAGACCCAGTACTTC.

CDR3 nucleotides: TGTGCCAGCAGGGCGTACGGACAGAACAATGAGCAGTTCTTC. Amino acids: CASRAYGQNNEQFF. The V gene is TRBV6-5, the J gene TRBJ2-1, with a possible D match to TRBD1 (6 bases). Per the germline V gene, CDR1 is MNHEY and CDR2 is SVGAGI. Trimming pared 6 bases from V and 5 bases from J, leaving 14 bases between. The CDR3 totals 14 residues.

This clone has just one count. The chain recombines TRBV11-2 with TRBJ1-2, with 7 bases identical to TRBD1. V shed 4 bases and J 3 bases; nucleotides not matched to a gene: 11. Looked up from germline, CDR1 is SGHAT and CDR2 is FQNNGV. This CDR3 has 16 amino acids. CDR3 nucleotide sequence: TGTGCCAGCAGCTCTCCCCGAGGGGGCGCTGACTATGGCTACACCTTC. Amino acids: CASSSPRGGADYGYTF.

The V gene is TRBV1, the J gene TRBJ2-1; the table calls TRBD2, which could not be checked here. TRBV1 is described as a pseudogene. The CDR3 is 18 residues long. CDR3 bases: TGCACCAGCAGCCAGGGTCCCCAGTCAGCGGGAGATAGAAATGAGCAGTTCTTC. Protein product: CTSSQGPQSAGDRNEQFF.

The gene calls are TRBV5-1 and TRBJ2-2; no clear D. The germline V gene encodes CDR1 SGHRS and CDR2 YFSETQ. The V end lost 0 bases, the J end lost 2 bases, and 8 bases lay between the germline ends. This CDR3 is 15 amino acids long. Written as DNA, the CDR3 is TGCGCCAGCAGCTTGGCTGTTTCCAACACCGGGGAGCTGTTTTTT. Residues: CASSLAVSNTGELFF.

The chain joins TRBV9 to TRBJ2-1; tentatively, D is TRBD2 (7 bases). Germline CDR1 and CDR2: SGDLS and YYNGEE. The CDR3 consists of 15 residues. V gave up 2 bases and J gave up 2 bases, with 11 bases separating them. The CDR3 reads CASSVEGGAYNEQFF. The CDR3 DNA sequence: TGTGCCAGCAGCGTCGAGGGGGGGGCCTACAATGAGCAGTTCTTC.

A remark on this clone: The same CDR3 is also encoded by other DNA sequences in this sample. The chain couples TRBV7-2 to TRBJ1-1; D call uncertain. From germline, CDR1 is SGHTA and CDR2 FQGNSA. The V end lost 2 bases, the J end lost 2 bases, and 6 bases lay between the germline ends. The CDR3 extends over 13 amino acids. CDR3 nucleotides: TGTGCCAGCAGCTTATGGCAAAACACTGAAGCTTTCTTT. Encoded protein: CASSLWQNTEAFF.